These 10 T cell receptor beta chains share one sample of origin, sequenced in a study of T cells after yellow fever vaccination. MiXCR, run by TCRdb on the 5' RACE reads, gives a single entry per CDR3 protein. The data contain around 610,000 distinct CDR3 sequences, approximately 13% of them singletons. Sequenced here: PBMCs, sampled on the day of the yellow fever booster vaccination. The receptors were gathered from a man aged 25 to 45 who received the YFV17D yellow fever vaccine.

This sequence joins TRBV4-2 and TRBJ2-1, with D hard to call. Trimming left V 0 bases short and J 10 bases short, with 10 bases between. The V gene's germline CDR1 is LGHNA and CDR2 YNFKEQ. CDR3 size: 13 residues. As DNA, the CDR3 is TGTGCCAGCAGCCAAGAGGCGATAGGAGAGCAGTTCTTC. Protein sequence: CASSQEAIGEQFF.

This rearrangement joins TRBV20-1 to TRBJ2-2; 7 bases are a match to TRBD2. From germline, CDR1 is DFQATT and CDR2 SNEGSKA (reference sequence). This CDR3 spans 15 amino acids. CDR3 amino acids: CRVGQRGEDTGELFF. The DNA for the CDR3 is TGCAGGGTCGGTCAGCGGGGAGAAGACACCGGGGAGCTGTTTTTT.

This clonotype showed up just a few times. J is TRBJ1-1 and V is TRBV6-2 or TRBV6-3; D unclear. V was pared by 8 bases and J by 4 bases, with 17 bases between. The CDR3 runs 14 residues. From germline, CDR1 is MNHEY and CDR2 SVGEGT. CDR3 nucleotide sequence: TGTGCCAGCTCGATGAAAAGGGTTCGCACTGAAGCTTTCTTT. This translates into CASSMKRVRTEAFF.

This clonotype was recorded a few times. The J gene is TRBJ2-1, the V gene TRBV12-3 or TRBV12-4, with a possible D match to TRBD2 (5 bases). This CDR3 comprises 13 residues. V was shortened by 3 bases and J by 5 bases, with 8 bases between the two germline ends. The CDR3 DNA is TGTGCCAGCAGTTTGGTAGCGAACAATGAGCAGTTCTTC. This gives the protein CASSLVANNEQFF.

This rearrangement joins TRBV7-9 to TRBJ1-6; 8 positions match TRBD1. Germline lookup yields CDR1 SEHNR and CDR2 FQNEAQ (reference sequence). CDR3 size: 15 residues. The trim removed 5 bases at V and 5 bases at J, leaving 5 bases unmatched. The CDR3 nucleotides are TGTGCCAGCAGCCCCGGGACAGGCAATAATTCACCCCTCCACTTT. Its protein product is CASSPGTGNNSPLHF.

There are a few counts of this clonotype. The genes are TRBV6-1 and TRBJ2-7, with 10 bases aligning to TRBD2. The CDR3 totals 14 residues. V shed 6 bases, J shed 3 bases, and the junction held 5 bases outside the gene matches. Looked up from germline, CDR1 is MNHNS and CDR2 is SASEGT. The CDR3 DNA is TGTGCCAGCAGCCCTAGCGGGAGTAACTACGAGCAGTACTTC. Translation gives CASSPSGSNYEQYF.

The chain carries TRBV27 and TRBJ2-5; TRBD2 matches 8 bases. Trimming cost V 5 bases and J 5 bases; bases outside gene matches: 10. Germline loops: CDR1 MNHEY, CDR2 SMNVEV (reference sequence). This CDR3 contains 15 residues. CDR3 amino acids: CASSRASGLRETQYF. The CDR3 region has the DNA TGTGCCAGCAGTCGGGCTAGCGGGCTCCGCGAGACCCAGTACTTC.

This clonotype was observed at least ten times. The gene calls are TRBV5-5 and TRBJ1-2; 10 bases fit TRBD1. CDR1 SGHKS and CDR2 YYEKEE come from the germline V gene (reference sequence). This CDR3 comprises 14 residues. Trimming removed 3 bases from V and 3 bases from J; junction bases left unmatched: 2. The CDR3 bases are TGTGCCAGCAGCTCCGGGACAGGGGACTATGGCTACACCTTC. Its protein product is CASSSGTGDYGYTF.

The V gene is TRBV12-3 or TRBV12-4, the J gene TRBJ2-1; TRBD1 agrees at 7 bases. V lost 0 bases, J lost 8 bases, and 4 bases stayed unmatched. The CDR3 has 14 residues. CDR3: CASSLADRVDEQFF. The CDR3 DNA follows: TGTGCCAGCAGTTTAGCAGACAGGGTCGATGAGCAGTTCTTC.

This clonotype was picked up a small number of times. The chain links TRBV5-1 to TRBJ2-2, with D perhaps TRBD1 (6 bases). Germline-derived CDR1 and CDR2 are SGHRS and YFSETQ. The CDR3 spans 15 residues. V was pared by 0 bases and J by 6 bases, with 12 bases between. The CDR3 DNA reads TGCGCCAGCAGCTTGGTGCCAGGGGCCCCCGGGGAGCTGTTTTTT. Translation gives CASSLVPGAPGELFF.